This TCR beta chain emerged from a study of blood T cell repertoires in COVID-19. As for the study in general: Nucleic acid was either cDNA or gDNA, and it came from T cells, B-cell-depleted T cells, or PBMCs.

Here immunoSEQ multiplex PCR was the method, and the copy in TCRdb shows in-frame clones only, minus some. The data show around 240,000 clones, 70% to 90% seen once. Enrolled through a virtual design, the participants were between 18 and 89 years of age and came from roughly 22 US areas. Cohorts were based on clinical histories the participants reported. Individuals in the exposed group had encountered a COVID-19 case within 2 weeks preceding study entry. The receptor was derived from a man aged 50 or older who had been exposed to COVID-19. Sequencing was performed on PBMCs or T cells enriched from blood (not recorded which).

Written as DNA, the CDR3 is TGTGCCAGCAGCTTGGGGGCGGGACTTAATGAAAAACTGTTTTTT. Its translation is CASSLGAGLNEKLFF. This chain links TRBV5-4 with TRBJ1-4; tentative D call: TRBD1 (5 bases). Germline V gives CDR1 SGHNT, CDR2 YYREEE (reference sequence). Trimming removed 0 bases at V and 4 bases at J, with 10 bases between. The CDR3 totals 15 residues.